Below, 24 T cell receptor beta chains from the same sample are listed, as sequenced in a study of Graves' ophthalmopathy and Graves' hyperthyroidism. The study amplified TCR beta CDR3 regions using RNA transcripts. First-round RT-PCR employed HTBI primers, with a second-round multiplex PCR after it. TCRdb reprocessed the multiplex PCR reads with MiXCR, giving one entry per CDR3 protein. The sample consists of around 590,000 distinct CDR3 sequences, roughly 39% of them appearing once. Input material: peripheral blood or thyroid tissue (not recorded which). Receptor source: an adult man with Graves' hyperthyroidism.

The chain employs TRBV24-1 and TRBJ1-5, with 9 bases fitting TRBD1. The CDR3 totals 17 residues. J lost 7 bases, V lost 3 bases, and 12 bases had no gene match. Per germline, CDR1 KGHDR and CDR2 SFDVKD. The CDR3 DNA reads TGTGCCACCAGTGATCGTTTCGGGACAGGGATTCACCAGCCCCAGCATTTT. Translating it yields CATSDRFGTGIHQPQHF.

The chain is built from TRBV29-1 and TRBJ2-2; D not certain. The CDR3 is made up of 12 amino acids. The germline V gene encodes CDR1 SQVTM and CDR2 ANQGSEA. Deletions cut 5 bases from V and 7 bases from J, with 11 bases between. The CDR3 sequence is CSVCKGLGELFF. The CDR3, as DNA: TGCAGCGTTTGTAAGGGCCTCGGGGAGCTGTTTTTT.

This clonotype was detected many times. V gene TRBV5-8 combines with J gene TRBJ1-2; 9 nucleotides align to TRBD1. Trimming removed 0 bases from V and 7 bases from J; junction bases left unmatched: 4. Per germline, CDR1 SGHTS and CDR2 YDEGEE. The CDR3 sequence is 14 residues long. The CDR3 bases are TGTGCCAGCAGCTTGGTGGGACAGGGTGCTGGCTACACCTTC. Its protein product is CASSLVGQGAGYTF.

On this clonotype itself: A much larger clone differs from this one at a single base, so this may be a read error. This chain uses TRBV12-5 with TRBJ2-7, with D unclear. Germline CDR1 reads LGHNT; CDR2 reads FRNRAP. The CDR3 spans 13 residues. CDR3 nucleotide sequence: TGTGCCAGCAGTTGCTCCGAGTCCTACGAGCAGTACTTC. This encodes CASSCSESYEQYF.

The rearrangement uses TRBV6-1 and TRBJ2-7; 11 bases agree with TRBD2. Germline CDR1 is MNHNS and CDR2 is SASEGT. The CDR3 loop spans 13 amino acids. V shed 7 bases, J shed 4 bases, and the junction held 3 bases outside the gene matches. The CDR3 sequence is CASTRLAGYEQYF. CDR3 DNA sequence: TGTGCCAGCACCAGACTAGCGGGGTACGAGCAGTACTTC.

This clonotype was detected ten times or more. The V call is TRBV6-1, the J call TRBJ2-5; 12 bases are shared with TRBD2. CDR1 and CDR2 from the germline V gene are MNHNS and SASEGT. Trimming at V came to 4 bases and at J to 5 bases, leaving 8 bases not matched to a gene. The CDR3 length is 16 residues. The CDR3 loop reads CASSVLAGGPVETQYF. In nucleotides, the CDR3 is TGTGCCAGCAGTGTGCTAGCGGGAGGGCCGGTGGAGACCCAGTACTTC.

This clonotype was seen repeatedly, ten times or more. CDR3 nucleotide sequence: TGCAGTGCTAGAGATTGGGGCACTGAAGCTTTCTTT. Translating gives CSARDWGTEAFF. The J gene is TRBJ1-1, the V gene TRBV20-1; D gene unclear. The CDR3 length is 12 residues. Trimming left V 0 bases short and J 4 bases short, with 6 bases between. The germline gives CDR1 DFQATT, CDR2 SNEGSKA (reference sequence).

The genes are TRBV9 and TRBJ1-2; perhaps TRBD1 as D (5 bases). This CDR3 has 16 residues. Looked up from germline, CDR1 is SGDLS and CDR2 is YYNGEE. Trimming stripped 0 bases from V and 4 bases from J, with 16 bases between. The DNA for the CDR3 is TGTGCCAGCAGCGTAGGGCCAGGCGGGACCAGCTATGGCTACACCTTC. Residues: CASSVGPGGTSYGYTF.

The chain employs TRBV14 and TRBJ2-1; D possibly corresponds to TRBD1 (6 bases). The CDR3 is 18 residues long. Germline V gives CDR1 SGHDN, CDR2 FVKESK. Between the trimmed V and J ends, which lost 4 bases and 8 bases, there was a span of 27 bases. The chain's CDR3 is CASSPLPGAGGTSYEQFF. The CDR3 DNA reads as TGTGCCAGCAGCCCACTCCCAGGGGCCGGTGGGACGAGCTATGAGCAGTTCTTC.

This clonotype was recorded many times. The V and J genes are TRBV7-9 and TRBJ2-2; 7 bases agree with TRBD1. V trimming: 4 bases; J trimming: 5 bases; junction bases outside the gene matches: 4. Germline CDR1 reads SEHNR; CDR2 reads FQNEAQ (reference sequence). The CDR3 runs to 14 residues. The CDR3 loop is CASSSTGVTGELFF. The CDR3 DNA reads TGTGCCAGCAGCTCAACAGGGGTGACCGGGGAGCTGTTTTTT.

V and J are TRBV3-1 and TRBJ1-1; D is perhaps TRBD1 (5 bases). The ends were cut back, 9 bases at V and 0 bases at J, with 20 bases in the middle. CDR1 LGHDT and CDR2 YNNKEL come from the germline V gene (reference sequence). This CDR3 contains 16 residues. CDR3 amino acids: CASRQSLRGMNTEAFF. In DNA, the CDR3 is TGTGCCAGTAGACAGAGTCTTAGGGGAATGAACACTGAAGCTTTCTTT.

This rearrangement joins TRBV27 to TRBJ2-7; possible D gene TRBD2, 5 bases. Between the trimmed V and J ends, which lost 5 bases and 2 bases, there was a span of 13 bases. The CDR3 contains 14 residues. Germline values: CDR1 MNHEY, CDR2 SMNVEV (reference sequence). CDR3 DNA sequence: TGTGCCAGCAGTCCAAGCGGAGCGGCCTACGAGCAGTACTTC. Translation gives CASSPSGAAYEQYF.

This chain uses TRBV20-1 with TRBJ1-1; D might be TRBD1 (5 bases). V was pared by 3 bases and J by 6 bases, with 11 bases between. The CDR3 sequence is 12 residues long. Germline V gives CDR1 DFQATT, CDR2 SNEGSKA (reference sequence). CDR3 sequence reads: CSASNTGPEAFF. For the CDR3, the DNA is TGCAGTGCTAGCAATACGGGACCTGAAGCTTTCTTT.

The chain recombines TRBV20-1 with TRBJ2-5; 7 bases are shared with TRBD1. The J call may be in error: the DNA end matches TRBJ2-1 better. The CDR3 is made up of 14 amino acids. The V gene's germline CDR1 is DFQATT and CDR2 SNEGSKA (reference sequence). The CDR3 coding sequence is TGCAGTGCTAGAGATGGGACAGAATACAATGAGCAGTTCTTC. It codes for CSARDGTEYNEQFF.

This clonotype was observed at least ten times. The J gene is TRBJ1-4, the V gene TRBV29-1, with D tentatively TRBD1 (5 bases). Germline assignment: CDR1 SQVTM and CDR2 ANQGSEA. The CDR3 is 14 amino acids. Trimming cost V 6 bases and J 0 bases, with 11 bases left between them. CDR3 nucleotide sequence: TGCAGCGTGGACGACAGTGCAACTAATGAAAAACTGTTTTTT. This encodes CSVDDSATNEKLFF.

At least ten counts were recorded for this clonotype. The chain has TRBV11-2 and TRBJ2-2, with D unresolved. Trimming removed 4 bases at V and 5 bases at J, with 8 bases between. CDR3 length equals 13 residues. The germline CDR1 and CDR2 sequences are SGHAT and FQNNGV. DNA for the CDR3: TGTGCCAGCAGCTCGCCCTGGACCGGGGAGCTGTTTTTT. Translation: CASSSPWTGELFF.

This clonotype has at least ten counts. The rearrangement links TRBV12-3 or TRBV12-4 to TRBJ2-5; TRBD2 matches at 14 bases. J gave up 5 bases and V 3 bases, and 5 bases lay outside the gene matches. There are 16 residues in the CDR3. CDR3 sequence (DNA): TGTGCCAGCAGTTTCGGACTAGCGGGGGGCGGGGAGACCCAGTACTTC. It encodes CASSFGLAGGGETQYF.

The V call is TRBV6-1, the J call TRBJ2-3; 14 positions match TRBD2. Germline V gives CDR1 MNHNS, CDR2 SASEGT. V dropped 7 bases and J dropped 3; count of bases not matched to a gene: 3. The CDR3 sequence is 15 residues long. CDR3 residues: CASNRLAGGTDTQYF. The CDR3 DNA reads TGTGCCAGCAATAGACTAGCGGGGGGGACAGATACGCAGTATTTT.

The table lists this clonotype with many counts. The chain is built from TRBV7-6 and TRBJ2-2; D may be TRBD1 (5 bases). Germline V CDR1 and CDR2: SGHVS, FNYEAQ. Trimming shortened V by 5 bases and J by 1 base, and 11 bases separated the two germline ends. The CDR3 has 15 residues. The DNA for the CDR3 is TGTGCCAGCAGCACAAACACAGGGAACACCGGGGAGCTGTTTTTT. This encodes CASSTNTGNTGELFF. The full variable domain, its missing parts supplied by reference TRBV7-6 and TRBJ2-2, is GAGVSQSPRYKVTKRGQDVALRCDPISGHVSLYWYRQALGQGPEFLTYFNYEAQQDKSGLPNDRFSAERPEGSISTLTIQRTEQRDSAMYRCASSTNTGNTGELFFGEGSRLTVL.

The chain is built from TRBV6-1 and TRBJ1-4; possible D gene TRBD1, 6 bases. Germline CDR1 and CDR2: MNHNS and SASEGT. Trimming stripped 2 bases from V and 6 bases from J, with 19 bases between. The CDR3 length is 17 residues. CDR3 bases: TGTGCCAGCAGTGAAAGGCTCCTGGGGGCAATGGATGAAAAACTGTTTTTT. This codes for CASSERLLGAMDEKLFF.

This rearrangement joins TRBV20-1 to TRBJ2-5; 9 bases align to TRBD2. V gave up 1 base and J gave up 5 bases; unmatched junction bases: 11. This CDR3 has 16 residues. CDR1 and CDR2 (germline): DFQATT, SNEGSKA (reference sequence). CDR3: CSARGVGSGRGETQYF. CDR3 sequence (DNA): TGCAGTGCTAGAGGGGTTGGTAGCGGGAGAGGGGAGACCCAGTACTTC.

About this clonotype itself: One base away lies a much larger clone, so this may be a sequencing read error. This chain links TRBV5-1 with TRBJ2-7, with 7 positions matching TRBD1. The germline CDR1 and CDR2 sequences are SGHRS and YFSETQ. The CDR3 sequence is 14 residues long. DNA of the CDR3: TGTGCCAGCAGCTGGGGGACAGCCCCCTACGAGCAGTACTTC. Translated: CASSWGTAPYEQYF. The entire variable domain, with the rest obtained from reference TRBV5-1 and TRBJ2-7, is as follows: KAGVTQTPRYLIKTRGQQVTLSCSPISGHRSVSWYQQTPGQGLQFLFEYFSETQRNKGNFPGRFSGRQFSNSRSEMNVSTLELGDSALYLCASSWGTAPYEQYFGPGTRLTVT.

At least ten counts were recorded for this clonotype. This rearrangement joins TRBV11-2 to TRBJ2-7; D call uncertain. Germline V CDR1 and CDR2: SGHAT, FQNNGV. The CDR3 consists of 11 residues. Trimming cost V 0 bases and J 7 bases, with 4 bases left between them. In DNA, the CDR3 is TGTGCCAGCAGCTTAGAATCGGAGCAGTACTTC. It encodes CASSLESEQYF.

This clonotype has only a few counts. The V call is TRBV19, the J call TRBJ1-4; D gene unclear. The CDR3 totals 16 residues. V was pared by 6 bases and J by 4 bases, with 18 bases between. In germline, CDR1 is LNHDA, CDR2 SQIVND (reference sequence). CDR3 sequence (DNA): TGTGCCAGTAGCCCCCTCTTGGGCCTTTTTAATGAAAAACTGTTTTTT. Its protein product is CASSPLLGLFNEKLFF. The whole variable domain, remainder taken from reference TRBV19 and TRBJ1-4, is DGGITQSPKYLFRKEGQNVTLSCEQNLNHDAMYWYRQDPGQGLRLIYYSQIVNDFQKGDIAEGYSVSREKKESFPLTVTSAQKNPTAFYLCASSPLLGLFNEKLFFGSGTQLSVL.